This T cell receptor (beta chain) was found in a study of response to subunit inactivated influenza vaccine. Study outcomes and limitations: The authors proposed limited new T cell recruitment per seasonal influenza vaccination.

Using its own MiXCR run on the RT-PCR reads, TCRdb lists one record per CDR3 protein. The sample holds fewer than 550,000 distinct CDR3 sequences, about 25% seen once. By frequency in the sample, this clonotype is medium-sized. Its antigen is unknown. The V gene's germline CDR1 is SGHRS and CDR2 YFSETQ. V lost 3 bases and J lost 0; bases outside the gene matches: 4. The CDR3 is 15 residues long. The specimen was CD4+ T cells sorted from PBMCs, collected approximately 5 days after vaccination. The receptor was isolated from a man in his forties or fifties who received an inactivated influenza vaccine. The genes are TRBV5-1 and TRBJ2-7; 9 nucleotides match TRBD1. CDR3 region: CASSYGQGSSYEQYF. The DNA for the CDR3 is TGCGCCAGCAGCTACGGACAGGGGTCCTCCTACGAGCAGTACTTC.